This is a list of T cell receptor beta chains from one sample in a study of vaccination and CD4 T cells after COVID-19. Each CDR3 protein is one row after TCRdb ran MiXCR on the PCR reads. Among under 20,000 distinct CDR3 sequences listed, under 30% were seen once. These receptors lack a known antigen. The sequenced material came from cultured CD4+ T cells from blood. The receptors here all came from a human donor with COVID-19. Each CDR3 is given with its conserved first and last residue.

v_call	cdr3_length	j_call	cdr3_aa
TRBV21-1	15	TRBJ1-2	CASSKTGRTNYGYTF
TRBV29-1	12	TRBJ1-2	CSVDPGQGGYTF
TRBV6-1	13	TRBJ2-7	CASTNPPGYEQYF
TRBV2	15	TRBJ1-6	CASSAAGQGTGPLHF
TRBV6-4	13	TRBJ1-2	CASVGTGAYGYTF
TRBV19	16	TRBJ1-5	CASSIGDRGSSGPQHF
TRBV27	14	TRBJ2-7	CASRRTGDSYEQYF
TRBV19	11	TRBJ1-2	CASSRNYGYTF
TRBV10-1	13	TRBJ1-4	CASSRVTNEKLFF
TRBV11-2	14	TRBJ2-1	CASSLRGSNNEQFF
TRBV6-1	13	TRBJ1-2	CASSPGLVGGYTF
TRBV7-2	15	TRBJ2-1	CASSFLAGTGNEQFF
TRBV19	13	TRBJ1-2	CASRLGQTYGYTF
TRBV5-1	13	TRBJ1-1	CASRVVLNTEAFF